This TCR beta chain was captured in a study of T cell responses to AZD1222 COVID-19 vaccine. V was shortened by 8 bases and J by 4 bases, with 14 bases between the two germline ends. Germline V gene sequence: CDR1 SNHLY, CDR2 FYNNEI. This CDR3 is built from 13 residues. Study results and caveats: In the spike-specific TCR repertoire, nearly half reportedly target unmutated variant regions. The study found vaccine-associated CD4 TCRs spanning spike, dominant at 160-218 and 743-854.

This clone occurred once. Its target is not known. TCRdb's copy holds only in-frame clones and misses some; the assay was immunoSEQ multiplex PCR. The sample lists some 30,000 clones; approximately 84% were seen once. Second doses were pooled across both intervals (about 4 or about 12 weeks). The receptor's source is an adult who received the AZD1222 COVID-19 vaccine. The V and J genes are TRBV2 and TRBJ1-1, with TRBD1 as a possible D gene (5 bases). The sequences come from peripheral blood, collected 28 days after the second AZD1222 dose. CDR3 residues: CASRRGTITEAFF. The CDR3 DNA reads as TGTGCCAGCCGACGGGGCACGATCACTGAAGCTTTCTTT.